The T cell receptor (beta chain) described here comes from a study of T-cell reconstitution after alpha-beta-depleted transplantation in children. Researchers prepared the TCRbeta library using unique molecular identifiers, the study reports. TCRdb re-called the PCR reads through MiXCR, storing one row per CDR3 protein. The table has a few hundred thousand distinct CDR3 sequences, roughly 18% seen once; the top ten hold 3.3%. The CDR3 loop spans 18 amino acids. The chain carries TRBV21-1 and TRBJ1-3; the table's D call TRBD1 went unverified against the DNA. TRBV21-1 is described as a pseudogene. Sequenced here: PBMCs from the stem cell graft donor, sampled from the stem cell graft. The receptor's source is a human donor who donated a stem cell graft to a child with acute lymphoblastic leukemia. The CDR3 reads CASSKGGGRGTSGNTIYF. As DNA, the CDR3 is TGTGCCAGCAGCAAAGGGGGTGGAAGGGGGACCTCTGGAAACACCATATATTTT.